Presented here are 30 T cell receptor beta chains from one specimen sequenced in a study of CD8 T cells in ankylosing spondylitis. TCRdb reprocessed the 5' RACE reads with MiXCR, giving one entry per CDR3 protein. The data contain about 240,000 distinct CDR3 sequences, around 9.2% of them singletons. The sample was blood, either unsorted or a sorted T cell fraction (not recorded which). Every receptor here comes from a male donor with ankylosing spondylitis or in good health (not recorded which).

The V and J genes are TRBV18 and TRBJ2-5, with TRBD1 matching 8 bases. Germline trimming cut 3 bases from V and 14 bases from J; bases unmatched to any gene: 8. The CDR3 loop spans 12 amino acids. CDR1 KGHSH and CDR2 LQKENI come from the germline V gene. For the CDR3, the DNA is TGTGCCAGCTCACCCCCAGGGGGCCAGCTATACTTC. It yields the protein CASSPPGGQLYF.

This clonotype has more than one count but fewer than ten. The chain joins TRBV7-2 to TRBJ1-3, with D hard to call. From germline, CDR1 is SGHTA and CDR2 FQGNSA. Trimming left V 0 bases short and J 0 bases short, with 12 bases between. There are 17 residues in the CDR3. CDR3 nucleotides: TGTGCCAGCAGCTTAGCCTCGACGGCCCTCTCTGGAAACACCATATATTTT. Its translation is CASSLASTALSGNTIYF.

The CDR3: CAISESGFNTEAFF. The CDR3 DNA reads TGTGCCATCAGTGAGTCGGGTTTTAACACTGAAGCTTTCTTT. The chain uses TRBV10-3 and TRBJ1-1; D uncertain. Looked up from germline, CDR1 is ENHRY and CDR2 is SYGVKD. The CDR3 extends over 14 amino acids. V was shortened by 0 bases and J by 2 bases, with 7 bases between the two germline ends.

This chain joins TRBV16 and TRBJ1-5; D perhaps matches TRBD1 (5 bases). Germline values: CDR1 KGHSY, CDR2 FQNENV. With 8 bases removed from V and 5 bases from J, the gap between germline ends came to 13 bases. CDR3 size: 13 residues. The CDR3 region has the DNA TGTGCCAGCTCGGGGGAGCCCGATCAGCCCCAGCATTTT. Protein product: CASSGEPDQPQHF.

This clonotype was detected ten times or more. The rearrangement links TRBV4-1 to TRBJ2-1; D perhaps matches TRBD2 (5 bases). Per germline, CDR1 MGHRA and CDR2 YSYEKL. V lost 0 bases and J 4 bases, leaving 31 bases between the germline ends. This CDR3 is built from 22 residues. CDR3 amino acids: CASSQDWRGVSLTSPSYNEQFF. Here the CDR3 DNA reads TGCGCCAGCAGCCAAGATTGGCGTGGAGTGAGCCTTACTAGTCCCTCATACAATGAGCAGTTCTTC.

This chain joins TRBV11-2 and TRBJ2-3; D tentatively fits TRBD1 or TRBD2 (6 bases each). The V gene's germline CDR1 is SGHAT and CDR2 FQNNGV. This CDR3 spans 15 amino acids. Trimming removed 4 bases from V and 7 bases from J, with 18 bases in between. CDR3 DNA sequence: TGTGCCAGCAGCTCAATACGGGGGCCCCTCTATACGCAGTATTTT. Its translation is CASSSIRGPLYTQYF. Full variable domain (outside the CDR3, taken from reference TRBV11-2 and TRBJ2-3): EAGVAQSPRYKIIEKRQSVAFWCNPISGHATLYWYQQILGQGPKLLIQFQNNGVVDDSQLPKDRFSAERLKGVDSTLKIQPAKLEDSAVYLCASSSIRGPLYTQYFGPGTRLTVL.

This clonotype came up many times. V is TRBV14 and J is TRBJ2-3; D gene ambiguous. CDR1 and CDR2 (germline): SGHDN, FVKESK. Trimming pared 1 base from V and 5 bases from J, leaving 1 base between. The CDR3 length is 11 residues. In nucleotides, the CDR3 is TGTGCCAGCAGCCAAGTAGATACGCAGTATTTT. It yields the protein CASSQVDTQYF.

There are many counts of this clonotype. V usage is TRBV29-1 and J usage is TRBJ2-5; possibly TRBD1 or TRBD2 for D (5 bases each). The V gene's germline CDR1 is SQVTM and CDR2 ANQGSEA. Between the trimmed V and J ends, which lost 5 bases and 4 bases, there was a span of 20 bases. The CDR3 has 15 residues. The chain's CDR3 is CSVPTGTGPGETQYF. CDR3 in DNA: TGCAGCGTTCCCACTGGGACGGGACCTGGAGAGACCCAGTACTTC.

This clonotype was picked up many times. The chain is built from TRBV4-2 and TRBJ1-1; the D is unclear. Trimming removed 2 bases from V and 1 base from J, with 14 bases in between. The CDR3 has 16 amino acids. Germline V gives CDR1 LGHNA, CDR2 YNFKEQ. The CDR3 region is CASSQSIGSGNTEAFF. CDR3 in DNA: TGTGCCAGCAGCCAATCGATCGGGTCGGGGAACACTGAAGCTTTCTTT.

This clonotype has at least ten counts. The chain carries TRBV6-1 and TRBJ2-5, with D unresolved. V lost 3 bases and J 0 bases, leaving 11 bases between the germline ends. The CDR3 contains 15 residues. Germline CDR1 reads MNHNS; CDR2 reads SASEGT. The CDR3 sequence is CASSEGFSNQETQYF. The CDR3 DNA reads TGTGCCAGCAGTGAGGGCTTTTCGAACCAAGAGACCCAGTACTTC.

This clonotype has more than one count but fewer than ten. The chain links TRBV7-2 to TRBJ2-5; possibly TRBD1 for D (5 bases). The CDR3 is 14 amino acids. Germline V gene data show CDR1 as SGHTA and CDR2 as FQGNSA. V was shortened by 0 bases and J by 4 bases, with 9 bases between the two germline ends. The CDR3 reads CASSLAQGRETQYF. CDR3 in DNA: TGTGCCAGCAGCTTAGCCCAGGGTCGAGAGACCCAGTACTTC.

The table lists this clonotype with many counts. CDR3 protein: CASSPTTGASSYNEQFF. CDR3 DNA: TGTGCCAGCAGTCCTACTACAGGGGCCAGCTCCTACAATGAGCAGTTCTTC. V gene TRBV12-3 or TRBV12-4 combines with J gene TRBJ2-1; 7 nucleotides match TRBD1. The ends lost 5 bases at V and 0 bases at J; junction bases unmatched: 10. The CDR3 totals 17 residues.

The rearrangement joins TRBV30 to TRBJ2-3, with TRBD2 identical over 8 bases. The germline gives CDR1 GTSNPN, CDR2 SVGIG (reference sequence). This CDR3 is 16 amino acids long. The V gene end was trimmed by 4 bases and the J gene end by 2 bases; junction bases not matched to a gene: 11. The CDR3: CAWTVAGGAVTDTQYF. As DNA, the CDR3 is TGTGCCTGGACCGTGGCCGGGGGGGCGGTCACAGATACGCAGTATTTT.

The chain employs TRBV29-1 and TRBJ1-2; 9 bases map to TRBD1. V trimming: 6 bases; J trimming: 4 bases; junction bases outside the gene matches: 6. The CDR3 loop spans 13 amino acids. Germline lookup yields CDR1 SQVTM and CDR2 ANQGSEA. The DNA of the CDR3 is TGCAGCGTCCGACAGGGGGGCCTCTATGGCTACACCTTC. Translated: CSVRQGGLYGYTF.

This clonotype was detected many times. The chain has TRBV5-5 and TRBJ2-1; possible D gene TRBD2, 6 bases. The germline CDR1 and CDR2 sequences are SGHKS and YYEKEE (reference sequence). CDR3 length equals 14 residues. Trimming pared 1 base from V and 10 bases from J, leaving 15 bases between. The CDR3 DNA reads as TGTGCCAGCAGCTTGACGGGAGAAAGAGTGGAGCAGTTCTTC. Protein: CASSLTGERVEQFF.

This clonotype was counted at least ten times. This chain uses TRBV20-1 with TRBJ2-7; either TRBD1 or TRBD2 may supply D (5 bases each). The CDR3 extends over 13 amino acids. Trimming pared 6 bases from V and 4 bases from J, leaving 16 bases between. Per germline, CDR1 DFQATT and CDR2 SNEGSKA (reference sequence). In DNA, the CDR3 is TGCAGTGCCACCGGGACGACCCCTTACGAGCAGTACTTC. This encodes CSATGTTPYEQYF.

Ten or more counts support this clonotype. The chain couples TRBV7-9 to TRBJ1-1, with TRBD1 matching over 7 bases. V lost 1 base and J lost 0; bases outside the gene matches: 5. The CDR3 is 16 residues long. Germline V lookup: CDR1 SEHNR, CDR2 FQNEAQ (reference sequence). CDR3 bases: TGTGCCAGCAGCTTAGGCTACAGGGGCATGAACACTGAAGCTTTCTTT. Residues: CASSLGYRGMNTEAFF.

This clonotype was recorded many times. The CDR3 sequence: CASTYDPPGQGISYATEAFF. The DNA of the CDR3 is TGTGCCAGCACCTACGACCCACCGGGACAGGGTATTTCGTACGCGACTGAAGCTTTCTTT. The chain links TRBV7-9 to TRBJ1-1; 9 bases agree with TRBD1. Germline V gene data show CDR1 as SEHNR and CDR2 as FQNEAQ (reference sequence). CDR3 length: 20 amino acids. Germline trimming cut 7 bases from V and 5 bases from J; bases unmatched to any gene: 26.

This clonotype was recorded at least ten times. CDR3 protein: CASSEVPGGEGFYGYTF. The CDR3 DNA sequence: TGTGCCAGCAGTGAAGTTCCGGGGGGGGAAGGGTTCTATGGCTACACCTTC. The V call is TRBV2, the J call TRBJ1-2, with a weak D call TRBD1 (5 bases). Germline lookup yields CDR1 SNHLY and CDR2 FYNNEI. Trimming stripped 1 base from V and 4 bases from J, with 19 bases between. The CDR3 consists of 17 residues.

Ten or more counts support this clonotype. The CDR3 here is CASRGGSSYNEQFF. For the CDR3, the DNA is TGCGCCAGCAGGGGAGGGAGCTCCTACAATGAGCAGTTCTTC. The rearrangement joins TRBV5-1 to TRBJ2-1; TRBD2 aligns across 7 bases. CDR3 size: 14 residues. Germline V gives CDR1 SGHRS, CDR2 YFSETQ. The V gene end was trimmed by 5 bases and the J gene end by 0 bases; junction bases not matched to a gene: 2.

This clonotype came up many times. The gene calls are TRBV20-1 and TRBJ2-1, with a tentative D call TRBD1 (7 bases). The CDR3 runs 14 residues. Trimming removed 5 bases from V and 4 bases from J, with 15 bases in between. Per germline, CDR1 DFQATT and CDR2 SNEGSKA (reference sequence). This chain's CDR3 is CSARDRAGYNEQFF. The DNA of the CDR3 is TGCAGTGCTCGTGACAGGGCGGGGTACAATGAGCAGTTCTTC.

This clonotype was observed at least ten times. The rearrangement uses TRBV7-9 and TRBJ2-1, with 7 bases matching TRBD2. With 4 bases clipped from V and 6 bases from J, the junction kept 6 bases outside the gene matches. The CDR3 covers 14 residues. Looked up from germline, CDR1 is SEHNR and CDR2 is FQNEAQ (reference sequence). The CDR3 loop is CASSSYGRSNEQFF. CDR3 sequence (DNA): TGTGCCAGCAGCTCCTACGGGAGGAGCAATGAGCAGTTCTTC.

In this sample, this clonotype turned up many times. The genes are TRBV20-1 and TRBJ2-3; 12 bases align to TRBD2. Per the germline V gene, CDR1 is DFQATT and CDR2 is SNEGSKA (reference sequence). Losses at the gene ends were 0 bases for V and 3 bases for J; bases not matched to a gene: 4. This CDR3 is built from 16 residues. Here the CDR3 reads CSARDRTSGVTDTQYF. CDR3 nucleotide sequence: TGCAGTGCTAGAGATAGGACTAGCGGGGTAACAGATACGCAGTATTTT.

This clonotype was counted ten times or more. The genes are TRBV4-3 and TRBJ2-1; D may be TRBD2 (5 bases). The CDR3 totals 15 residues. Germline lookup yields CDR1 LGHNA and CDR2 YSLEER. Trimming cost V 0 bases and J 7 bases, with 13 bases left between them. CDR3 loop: CASSQDRADANEQFF. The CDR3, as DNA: TGCGCCAGCAGCCAAGATAGAGCGGACGCGAATGAGCAGTTCTTC.

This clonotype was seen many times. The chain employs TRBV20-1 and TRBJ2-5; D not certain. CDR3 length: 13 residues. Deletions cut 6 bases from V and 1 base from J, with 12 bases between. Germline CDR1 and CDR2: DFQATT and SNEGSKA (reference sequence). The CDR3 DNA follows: TGCAGTGCCTCCAGAGCGATCCAAGAGACCCAGTACTTC. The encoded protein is CSASRAIQETQYF.

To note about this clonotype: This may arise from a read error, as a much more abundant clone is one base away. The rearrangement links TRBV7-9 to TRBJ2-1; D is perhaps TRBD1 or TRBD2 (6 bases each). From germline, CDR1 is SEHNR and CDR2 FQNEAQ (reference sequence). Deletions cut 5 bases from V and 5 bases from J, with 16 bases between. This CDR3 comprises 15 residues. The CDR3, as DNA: TGTGCCAGCAGCCCTTCGGGGGCCAAACACAATGAGCAGTTCTTC. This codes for CASSPSGAKHNEQFF.

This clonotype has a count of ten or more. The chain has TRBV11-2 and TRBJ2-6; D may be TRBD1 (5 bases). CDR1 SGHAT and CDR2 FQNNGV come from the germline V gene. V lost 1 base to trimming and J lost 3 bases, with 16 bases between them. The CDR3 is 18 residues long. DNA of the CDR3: TGTGCCAGCAGCTTAGGTTGGCAGGGCTCCTATGGGGCCAACGTCCTGACTTTC. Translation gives CASSLGWQGSYGANVLTF.

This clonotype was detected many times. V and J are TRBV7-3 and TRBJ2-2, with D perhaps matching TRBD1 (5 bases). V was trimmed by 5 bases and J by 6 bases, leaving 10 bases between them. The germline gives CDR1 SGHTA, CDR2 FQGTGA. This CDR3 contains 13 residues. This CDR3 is CASSPSGPGELFF. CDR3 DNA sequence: TGTGCCAGCAGCCCATCAGGGCCCGGGGAGCTGTTTTTT.

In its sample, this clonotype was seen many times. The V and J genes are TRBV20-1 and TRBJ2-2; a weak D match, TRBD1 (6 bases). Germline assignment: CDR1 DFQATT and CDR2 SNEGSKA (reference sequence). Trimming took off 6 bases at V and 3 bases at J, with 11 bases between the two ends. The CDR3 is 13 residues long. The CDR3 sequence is CSAPAGDTGELFF. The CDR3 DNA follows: TGCAGTGCGCCGGCAGGGGACACCGGGGAGCTGTTTTTT.

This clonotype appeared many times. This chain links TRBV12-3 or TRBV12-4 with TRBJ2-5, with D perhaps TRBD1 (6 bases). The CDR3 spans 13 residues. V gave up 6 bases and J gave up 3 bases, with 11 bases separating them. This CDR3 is CASSSGVEETQYF. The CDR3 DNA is TGTGCCAGCAGCTCAGGGGTAGAAGAGACCCAGTACTTC.